This is a list of T cell receptor beta chains from one sample in a study of relationships among human T cell subsets. TCRdb independently ran MiXCR on the multiplex PCR reads; one entry per CDR3 protein. This sample has 13,000 or so distinct CDR3 sequences, with approximately 67% found just once. Specimen: CD4+ Th1 cells sorted from blood. Receptor source: a man aged 40-49 years in good health. The CDR3 runs from the conserved cysteine through the conserved F or W. The order of the fields is D gene, J gene, V gene, CDR3 length, clone size, CDR3 DNA, CDR3 protein. D genes are given only for firm matches. Expanded clones are given a class, and other clones once, few, many or no size at all.

d_call: TRBD1
j_call: TRBJ2-3
v_call: TRBV7-7
cdr3_length: 15
clone_size: .
cdr3_nt: TGTGCTAGCAGCTTAACAGGGGCCTATGGAGATACGCAGTATTTT
cdr3_aa: CASSLTGAYGDTQYF

d_call: .
j_call: TRBJ2-5
v_call: TRBV18
cdr3_length: 16
clone_size: once
cdr3_nt: TGTGCCAGCTCACCACCGCGCAGCCGAGGGCAAGAGACCCAGTACTTC
cdr3_aa: CASSPPRSRGQETQYF

d_call: .
j_call: TRBJ1-1
v_call: TRBV20-1
cdr3_length: 14
clone_size: .
cdr3_nt: TGCAGTGCTAGAGATCGTGGATTCTACACTGAAGCTTTCTTT
cdr3_aa: CSARDRGFYTEAFF

d_call: TRBD1
j_call: TRBJ1-1
v_call: TRBV5-1
cdr3_length: 15
clone_size: .
cdr3_nt: TGCGCCAGCAGCTTGGCCGGGACAGCGAACACTGAAGCTTTCTTT
cdr3_aa: CASSLAGTANTEAFF

d_call: TRBD1
j_call: TRBJ1-1
v_call: TRBV6-6
cdr3_length: 13
clone_size: .
cdr3_nt: TGTGCCAGCAGTCAGGGGGGAGGGACTGAAGCTTTCTTT
cdr3_aa: CASSQGGGTEAFF

d_call: .
j_call: TRBJ1-3
v_call: TRBV11-2
cdr3_length: 12
clone_size: .
cdr3_nt: TGTGCCAGCAGCCCAGGGGGAAACACCATATATTTT
cdr3_aa: CASSPGGNTIYF

d_call: TRBD2
j_call: TRBJ2-1
v_call: TRBV12-3/TRBV12-4
cdr3_length: 16
clone_size: .
cdr3_nt: TGTGCCAGCACTAGCGGGGGGGCCGGTCACAAAAATGAGCAGTTCTTC
cdr3_aa: CASTSGGAGHKNEQFF

d_call: .
j_call: TRBJ2-7
v_call: TRBV14
cdr3_length: 14
clone_size: .
cdr3_nt: TGTGCCAGCAGCCAAGACTCGCAGGGGATGGGACAGTACTTC
cdr3_aa: CASSQDSQGMGQYF

d_call: .
j_call: TRBJ2-7
v_call: TRBV18
cdr3_length: 13
clone_size: .
cdr3_nt: TGTGCCAGCTCACCAGTCGGAGTCTACGAGCAGTACTTC
cdr3_aa: CASSPVGVYEQYF

d_call: .
j_call: TRBJ2-1
v_call: TRBV19
cdr3_length: 13
clone_size: .
cdr3_nt: TGTGCCAGTAGTATAGATTACGGGGGCGAGCAGTTCTTC
cdr3_aa: CASSIDYGGEQFF

d_call: TRBD1
j_call: TRBJ1-5
v_call: TRBV7-2
cdr3_length: 14
clone_size: .
cdr3_nt: TGTGCCAGCAGCCCGCGGACAGGGGAACAGCCCCAGCATTTT
cdr3_aa: CASSPRTGEQPQHF

d_call: .
j_call: TRBJ1-6
v_call: TRBV7-9
cdr3_length: 14
clone_size: .
cdr3_nt: TGTGCCAGCAGCTTAGGAGGAACCAATTCACCCCTCCACTTT
cdr3_aa: CASSLGGTNSPLHF

d_call: .
j_call: TRBJ1-1
v_call: TRBV28
cdr3_length: 14
clone_size: .
cdr3_nt: TGTGCCAGCAGCGGCAGAGTGAAGGAGACTGAAGCTTTCTTT
cdr3_aa: CASSGRVKETEAFF

d_call: .
j_call: TRBJ2-3
v_call: TRBV11-2
cdr3_length: 16
clone_size: .
cdr3_nt: TGTGCCAGCAGCTTACTAGGAGGCAGACGCACAGATACGCAGTATTTT
cdr3_aa: CASSLLGGRRTDTQYF

d_call: TRBD2
j_call: TRBJ2-1
v_call: TRBV5-4
cdr3_length: 17
clone_size: .
cdr3_nt: TGCGCCAGCAGCTTGGATTCTGGGACTAGCGGCTACAATGAGCAGTTCTTC
cdr3_aa: CASSLDSGTSGYNEQFF

d_call: TRBD2
j_call: TRBJ2-3
v_call: TRBV5-1
cdr3_length: 15
clone_size: .
cdr3_nt: TGCGCCAGCAGCTCCACAGAGCGGGGGACAGATACGCAGTATTTT
cdr3_aa: CASSSTERGTDTQYF

d_call: .
j_call: TRBJ1-6
v_call: TRBV28
cdr3_length: 14
clone_size: .
cdr3_nt: TGTGCCACGTCCTGGGGGCCAGTCAATTCACCCCTCCACTTT
cdr3_aa: CATSWGPVNSPLHF

d_call: .
j_call: TRBJ1-4
v_call: TRBV7-6
cdr3_length: 13
clone_size: few
cdr3_nt: TGTGCCGGAACGGCAGGAAATAATGAAAAACTGTTTTTT
cdr3_aa: CAGTAGNNEKLFF

d_call: .
j_call: TRBJ1-5
v_call: TRBV10-2
cdr3_length: 15
clone_size: .
cdr3_nt: TGCGCCAGCAAGGAAACAGGTGATAGCAATCAGCCCCAGCATTTT
cdr3_aa: CASKETGDSNQPQHF

d_call: .
j_call: TRBJ1-2
v_call: TRBV14
cdr3_length: 14
clone_size: .
cdr3_nt: TGTGCCAGCAGCCGCCTGGAGGCAGAGGATGGCTACACCTTC
cdr3_aa: CASSRLEAEDGYTF

d_call: .
j_call: TRBJ1-3
v_call: TRBV4-1
cdr3_length: 13
clone_size: .
cdr3_nt: TGCGCCAGCAGCCAAGATTATCCGAACACCATATATTTT
cdr3_aa: CASSQDYPNTIYF

d_call: .
j_call: TRBJ2-7
v_call: TRBV20-1
cdr3_length: 12
clone_size: .
cdr3_nt: TGCAGTGCTAGCCCAGGACGATACGAGCAGTACTTC
cdr3_aa: CSASPGRYEQYF

d_call: .
j_call: TRBJ2-5
v_call: TRBV19
cdr3_length: 12
clone_size: .
cdr3_nt: TGTGCCAGTAGAGGGCCGGAGGAGACCCAGTACTTC
cdr3_aa: CASRGPEETQYF

d_call: TRBD2
j_call: TRBJ2-1
v_call: TRBV28
cdr3_length: 16
clone_size: once
cdr3_nt: TGTGCCAGCAGTTTAGCTTTCGGACTAGCGGGGTATGAGCAGTTCTTC
cdr3_aa: CASSLAFGLAGYEQFF

d_call: .
j_call: TRBJ2-3
v_call: TRBV5-6
cdr3_length: 14
clone_size: .
cdr3_nt: TGTGCCAGCAGCTTGGGCGCTAGCACAGATACGCAGTATTTT
cdr3_aa: CASSLGASTDTQYF

d_call: .
j_call: TRBJ2-1
v_call: TRBV5-1
cdr3_length: 14
clone_size: .
cdr3_nt: TGCGCCAGCAGCGGATCACTAGCAGGCAATGAGCAGTTCTTC
cdr3_aa: CASSGSLAGNEQFF

d_call: .
j_call: TRBJ2-3
v_call: TRBV11-2
cdr3_length: 14
clone_size: .
cdr3_nt: TGTGCCAGCAGCTTAGGTCGGGGCGGGGATACGCAGTATTTT
cdr3_aa: CASSLGRGGDTQYF